The 21 T cell receptor beta chains below come from one sample, sequenced in a study of T cell responses to AZD1222 COVID-19 vaccine. This table comes from immunoSEQ multiplex PCR, and its TCRdb copy is limited to in-frame clones, with some not included. In the table there are about 180,000 clones, 88% of which are singletons. Sequencing used peripheral blood, obtained on day 0 of AZD1222 vaccination. The receptors originated from an adult in good health.

The V call is TRBV24-1, the J call TRBJ1-2, with D possibly being TRBD1 (5 bases). Germline CDR1 and CDR2: KGHDR and SFDVKD. The CDR3 totals 15 residues. Trimming removed 4 bases from V and 7 bases from J, with 18 bases in between. The CDR3 here is CATSDNLERGRGYTF. The CDR3 nucleotides read TGTGCCACCAGTGACAACCTTGAGAGGGGACGTGGCTACACCTTC.

The rearrangement joins TRBV4-1 to TRBJ1-1; the match to TRBD1 covers 7 bases. This CDR3 has 18 residues. In germline, CDR1 is MGHRA, CDR2 YSYEKL. The J segment lost 3 bases and the V segment lost 4 bases, leaving 17 bases of the junction unmatched. CDR3 protein: CASSLNFRDSLLYTEAFF. The CDR3 DNA is TGCGCCAGCAGCCTTAACTTCCGGGACAGCCTCTTATACACTGAAGCTTTCTTT.

CDR3 loop: CASSVWATNTGELFF. The DNA of the CDR3 is TGTGCCAGCAGCGTATGGGCGACGAACACCGGGGAGCTGTTTTTT. The chain carries TRBV9 and TRBJ2-2; D is unclear. Germline V CDR1 and CDR2: SGDLS, YYNGEE. The CDR3 runs 15 residues. Trimming shortened V by 1 base and J by 0 bases, and 7 bases separated the two germline ends.

V usage is TRBV6-5 and J usage is TRBJ2-7; the D is unclear. The CDR3 has 14 residues. Germline CDR1 reads MNHEY; CDR2 reads SVGAGI. Trimming removed 0 bases at V and 5 bases at J, with 11 bases between. The CDR3 region has the DNA TGTGCCAGCAGTTACTCGGTTCAGGACGACGAGCAGTACTTC. The encoded protein is CASSYSVQDDEQYF.

V is TRBV4-1 and J is TRBJ2-7; 9 nucleotides match TRBD1. The CDR3 covers 15 residues. V lost 5 bases, J lost 3 bases, and 8 bases stayed unmatched. Germline CDR1 and CDR2: MGHRA and YSYEKL. CDR3 loop: CASSSLGQGFYEQYF. In DNA, the CDR3 is TGCGCCAGCAGCTCCTTGGGACAGGGCTTCTACGAGCAGTACTTC.

CDR3 region: CASSEGNQGKAFF. The CDR3, as DNA: TGTGCCAGCAGTGAAGGAAATCAGGGAAAAGCTTTCTTT. The chain carries TRBV6-1 and TRBJ1-1; D is perhaps TRBD1 (5 bases). The V and J ends lost 1 base and 9 bases respectively, with 12 bases between them. The CDR3 length is 13 residues. In germline, CDR1 is MNHNS, CDR2 SASEGT.

This chain connects TRBV23-1 to TRBJ2-5; D unclear. TRBV23-1 is an open reading frame whose function is uncertain. The CDR3 contains 16 residues. V was clipped by 0 bases and J by 0 bases, with 11 bases between them. CDR3 sequence (DNA): TGCGCCAGCAGTCAATCGTCGCTCGACAACCAAGAGACCCAGTACTTC. Its translation is CASSQSSLDNQETQYF.

This clone was counted a single time. This rearrangement joins TRBV12-3 or TRBV12-4 to TRBJ1-5; D not resolved. This CDR3 is 13 amino acids long. The V end lost 3 bases, the J end lost 7 bases, and 10 bases lay between the germline ends. The chain's CDR3 is CASSLEGIQPQHF. DNA of the CDR3: TGTGCCAGCAGTTTGGAAGGGATCCAGCCCCAGCATTTT.

This chain joins TRBV6-5 and TRBJ1-1, with a tentative D call TRBD1 (6 bases). V was clipped by 10 bases and J by 0 bases, with 18 bases between them. The CDR3 spans 15 residues. Germline CDR1 MNHEY, CDR2 SVGAGI. Here the CDR3 reads CATVSDRIMNTEAFF. The CDR3 nucleotides read TGTGCCACCGTATCGGACAGAATCATGAACACTGAAGCTTTCTTT.

V is TRBV18 and J is TRBJ2-5; D ambiguous. The CDR3 is 12 residues long. V was cut by 3 bases and J by 2 bases, with 4 bases left in between. Germline V gene sequence: CDR1 KGHSH, CDR2 LQKENI. The CDR3 DNA follows: TGTGCCAGCTCACCCGTTCAAGAGACCCAGTACTTC. Amino acids: CASSPVQETQYF.

The V gene is TRBV27, the J gene TRBJ1-2, with a tentative D call TRBD1 (5 bases). V lost 6 bases, J lost 2 bases, and 16 bases lay in between. The CDR3 runs to 15 residues. Germline lookup yields CDR1 MNHEY and CDR2 SMNVEV (reference sequence). The CDR3 is CASSGMTRTNYGYTF. CDR3 bases: TGTGCCAGCAGCGGAATGACAAGGACAAACTATGGCTACACCTTC.

This clone was counted a few times. The gene calls are TRBV9 and TRBJ2-7, with D perhaps matching TRBD1 (6 bases). Germline V gene data show CDR1 as SGDLS and CDR2 as YYNGEE. The CDR3 loop spans 14 amino acids. The V gene lost 0 bases and the J gene lost 2 bases, with 9 bases spanning the gap. The CDR3, as DNA: TGTGCCAGCAGCGTAGGGACAGATCCCTACGAGCAGTACTTC. As protein: CASSVGTDPYEQYF.

This chain links TRBV13 with TRBJ2-1; TRBD2 matches 13 bases. Germline values: CDR1 PRHDT, CDR2 FYEKMQ (reference sequence). The CDR3 sequence is 15 residues long. Trimming took 4 bases from V and 3 from J; bases not matched to a gene: 0. The CDR3 spells CASSWTSGGYNEQFF. The CDR3, as DNA: TGTGCCAGCAGCTGGACTAGCGGGGGCTACAATGAGCAGTTCTTC. Using reference TRBV13 and TRBJ2-1 for the parts outside the CDR3, the full variable domain is AAGVIQSPRHLIKEKRETATLKCYPIPRHDTVYWYQQGPGQDPQFLISFYEKMQSDKGSIPDRFSAQQFSDYHSELNMSSLELGDSALYFCASSWTSGGYNEQFFGPGTRLTVL.

V is TRBV5-1 and J is TRBJ2-7, with 10 bases that match TRBD1. Germline CDR1 and CDR2: SGHRS and YFSETQ. CDR3 length: 13 residues. J gave up 6 bases and V 0 bases, and 0 bases lay outside the gene matches. The CDR3 loop reads CASSLGDRGEQYF. CDR3 nucleotides: TGCGCCAGCAGCTTGGGGGACAGGGGCGAGCAGTACTTC.

The J gene is TRBJ2-1, the V gene TRBV9, with D tentatively TRBD1 (5 bases). CDR3 size: 13 residues. Germline V gives CDR1 SGDLS, CDR2 YYNGEE. With 6 bases removed from V and 9 bases from J, the gap between germline ends came to 16 bases. The chain's CDR3 is CASNPDSFSEQFF. The CDR3 nucleotides read TGTGCCAGCAACCCAGACAGCTTCAGTGAGCAGTTCTTC.

The chain has TRBV15 and TRBJ1-4; D is undetermined. The germline V gene encodes CDR1 LNHNV and CDR2 YYDKDF (reference sequence). This CDR3 region has 15 residues. The V gene lost 5 bases and the J gene lost 6 bases, with 16 bases spanning the gap. The DNA of the CDR3 is TGTGCCACCAGCGGGAGCCGGGGTCTCCATGAAAAACTGTTTTTT. Encoded protein: CATSGSRGLHEKLFF.

V is TRBV4-2 and J is TRBJ2-3; D remains unclear. Germline V CDR1 and CDR2: LGHNA, YNFKEQ. V shed 0 bases and J shed 0 bases, with 7 bases lying between them. CDR3 length: 15 residues. CDR3 nucleotides: TGTGCCAGCAGCCAAGACGGGTCTAGCACAGATACGCAGTATTTT. The encoded protein is CASSQDGSSTDTQYF.

The rearrangement joins TRBV9 to TRBJ2-2; D possibly corresponds to TRBD1 (6 bases). CDR1 and CDR2 from the germline V gene are SGDLS and YYNGEE. This CDR3 contains 16 residues. Trimming took 0 bases from V and 3 from J, leaving 12 bases between them. This chain's CDR3 is CASSVEAGVYTGELFF. DNA for the CDR3: TGTGCCAGCAGCGTAGAGGCAGGGGTCTACACCGGGGAGCTGTTTTTT.

The V and J genes are TRBV30 and TRBJ1-2; TRBD1 is a possible D gene (6 bases). The germline CDR1 and CDR2 sequences are GTSNPN and SVGIG (reference sequence). The CDR3 length is 15 residues. Trimming cost V 1 base and J 1 base, with 13 bases left between them. The chain's CDR3 is CAWSGTEDINYGYTF. In DNA, the CDR3 is TGTGCCTGGAGTGGGACAGAAGACATTAACTATGGCTACACCTTC.

V is TRBV6-4 and J is TRBJ1-6; TRBD1 might be the D (5 bases). Trimming pared 4 bases from V and 9 bases from J, leaving 13 bases between. This CDR3 contains 14 residues. In germline, CDR1 is MRHNA, CDR2 SNTAGT. Here the CDR3 DNA reads TGTGCCAGCAGTGCGACAGCCGGCGGTTCACCCCTCCACTTT. It specifies CASSATAGGSPLHF.

This chain joins TRBV2 and TRBJ1-5, with D possibly TRBD1 on 5 matching bases. Germline-derived CDR1 and CDR2 are SNHLY and FYNNEI. The germline V and J ends were trimmed by 6 bases and 6 bases, with 15 bases remaining between them. The CDR3 totals 14 residues. The CDR3 region has the DNA TGTGCCAGCAGAGTGGGGACCGCGGGTCAGCCCCAGCATTTT. Its protein product is CASRVGTAGQPQHF.